The clone carrying this TCR beta chain appeared a few times. Its antigen is as yet unknown. These data come from a study of shared clonotypes between healthy human individuals. Regarding the study as a whole: Relative to memory subsets, naive subsets generally showed larger estimated richness. It was observed that 4% to 6% of naive CD4 clonotypes were shared across four donors. Some clonotypes were shared by all four sorted-subset donors, while others were not shared. The non-shared ones had lower generation probabilities than the shared ones.

Clones were read by immunoSEQ multiplex PCR, and TCRdb kept only the in-frame ones, dropping some. The data show 740,000 or so clones, around 78% seen once. Germline values: CDR1 SGHRS, CDR2 YFSETQ. The CDR3 consists of 15 residues. The ends were cut back, 1 base at V and 1 base at J, with 9 bases in the middle. HIV-negative, healthy adults without recent acute infections or vaccinations were the donors. Input material: memory CD4+ T cells sorted from blood. Subset in this sample: CD45RA-negative fraction. The rearrangement joins TRBV5-1 to TRBJ1-3; D uncertain. The sequence was obtained from a woman between 25 and 40 years old in good health. DNA of the CDR3: TGCGCCAGCAGCTTGAGTAGCGGGTCTGGAAACACCATATATTTT. Protein product: CASSLSSGSGNTIYF.